This T cell receptor (beta chain) was observed in a study of human T cells and chemical hapten exposure. This CDR3 has 11 amino acids. J gave up 10 bases and V 8 bases, and 7 bases lay outside the gene matches. As to time point: patch test 3, about 24 weeks after DPC sensitization. The treatment: therapeutic diphenylcyclopropenone sensitization with weekly scalp DPC. Researchers sampled blood before each patch test went on. The library put unique molecular identifiers onto individual cDNA molecules. TCRdb passed the RACE reads through MiXCR, listing each CDR3 protein once. The sample shows some 180,000 distinct CDR3 sequences, more than 20% of them seen only once. For this clonotype: Its antigen remains unidentified.

Study-wide results and limits: Significantly more large CDR3 similarity clusters arose among expanded TCRs than among controls. No change in TCRs above 1 in 1000 frequency was produced by DPC sensitization.

The chain is built from TRBV12-3 or TRBV12-4 and TRBJ1-1, with 7 nucleotides matching TRBD1. The input for sequencing was whole blood, taken in connection with sensitization to the hapten diphenylcyclopropenone (DPC). The receptor was derived from a woman in her thirties or forties with alopecia areata. Some clones in this sample may be carry-over from other donors' samples. The CDR3 sequence is CASGRGRGAFF. The CDR3 bases are TGTGCCAGCGGGAGGGGGCGCGGAGCTTTCTTT.